This TCR beta chain was captured by sequencing in a study of T cell responses to AZD1222 COVID-19 vaccine. Study-level points and caveats: Targets within unmutated variant regions were reportedly found for nearly half of spike-specific TCRs. Donors, mostly white British, included more females; clonal diversity was possibly underestimated.

This clone appeared a single time. Its specificity is unknown. CDR1 is SQVTM, CDR2 ANQGSEA, per germline. This CDR3 comprises 12 residues. With 6 bases removed from V and 6 bases from J, the gap between germline ends came to 11 bases. Only in-frame clones appear in the TCRdb table, and some are missing; sequencing was by immunoSEQ multiplex PCR. The sample records about 90,000 clones, 80% to 90% being singletons. This TCR was sampled from an adult in good health. The material was peripheral blood, obtained on day 0 of AZD1222 vaccination. V is TRBV29-1 and J is TRBJ2-2; TRBD1 might be the D (6 bases). The CDR3 DNA reads as TGCAGCGTGGGAACAGGGTCCGGGGAGCTGTTTTTT. Its translation is CSVGTGSGELFF.